These T cell receptor beta chains were read from a single sample in a study of blood T cell repertoires in COVID-19. The table came from immunoSEQ multiplex PCR; TCRdb's copy has only in-frame clones and leaves some out. This table holds 60,000 to 80,000 clones, approximately 85% found once. The sequenced material came from peripheral blood. These receptors were obtained from a man aged 50-60 years with acute or convalescent COVID-19. Each CDR3 is given with its conserved first and last residue. D genes are given only for firm matches. Size is stated for part of the rows, as once, few or many counts, or as a class when the clone is expanded.

v_gene	d_gene	abundance	j_gene	CDR3aa	CDR3nt
TRBV24-1	.	.	TRBJ2-1	CATSDPIGGSYNEQFF	TGTGCCACCAGTGATCCCATCGGGGGTTCCTACAATGAGCAGTTCTTC
TRBV19	TRBD1	.	TRBJ2-1	CASSVDRENEQFF	TGTGCCAGTAGTGTCGACAGGGAGAATGAGCAGTTCTTC
TRBV19	.	.	TRBJ2-3	CASSRTHSDTQYF	TGTGCCAGTAGTAGGACTCATTCAGATACGCAGTATTTT
TRBV5-1	.	once	TRBJ1-2	CASSLVPQGSNGYTF	TGCGCCAGCAGCTTAGTTCCGCAGGGTTCAAATGGCTACACCTTC
TRBV30	.	.	TRBJ2-2	CAWSVSGRGELFF	TGTGCCTGGAGTGTATCAGGGAGGGGGGAGCTGTTTTTT
TRBV5-6	.	few	TRBJ1-1	CASSETTNTEAFF	TGTGCCAGCAGCGAGACAACGAACACTGAAGCTTTCTTT
TRBV29-1	TRBD1	.	TRBJ1-3	CSVITGASSGNTIYF	TGCAGCGTAATCACAGGGGCGAGCTCTGGAAACACCATATATTTT
TRBV9	TRBD2	.	TRBJ2-3	CASSAGTSFGTDTQYF	TGTGCCAGCAGCGCCGGGACTAGCTTTGGGACAGATACGCAGTATTTT
TRBV10-1	.	few	TRBJ2-2	CASMKGGTTGELFF	TGCGCCAGCATGAAGGGGGGGACCACCGGGGAGCTGTTTTTT
TRBV11-2	TRBD1	.	TRBJ1-1	CASSFWDRGPITEAFF	TGTGCCAGCAGCTTTTGGGACAGGGGACCGATCACTGAAGCTTTCTTT
TRBV3-1/TRBV3-2	.	.	TRBJ1-4	CASSHLLEQGAEKLFF	TGTGCCAGCAGCCACCTCCTTGAGCAGGGCGCTGAAAAACTGTTTTTT
TRBV7-8	TRBD1	.	TRBJ2-1	CASSKRQGAYGEQFF	TGTGCCAGCAGCAAAAGACAGGGGGCTTACGGTGAGCAGTTCTTC
TRBV24-1	TRBD1	few	TRBJ2-1	CATATGANEQFF	TGTGCCACCGCGACAGGGGCCAATGAGCAGTTCTTC
TRBV4-1	.	few	TRBJ1-4	CASSSLGATNEKLFF	TGCGCCAGCAGTTCCCTCGGTGCAACTAATGAAAAACTGTTTTTT
TRBV13	TRBD1	.	TRBJ2-4	CASLSTRGPDKNIQYF	TGTGCCAGCCTCTCGACCAGGGGGCCGGACAAAAACATTCAGTACTTC
TRBV5-1	.	.	TRBJ2-5	CASSYTGPEETQYF	TGCGCCAGCAGCTATACAGGGCCGGAAGAGACCCAGTACTTC
TRBV5-6	TRBD1	.	TRBJ1-3	CASSVNRGHSGNTIYF	TGTGCCAGCAGCGTAAACAGGGGGCACTCTGGAAACACCATATATTTT
TRBV2	.	.	TRBJ2-3	CASHLNTDTQYF	TGTGCCAGCCACCTAAACACAGATACGCAGTATTTT
TRBV4-2	.	.	TRBJ1-3	CASSQDGGTARSGNTIYF	TGTGCCAGCAGCCAAGATGGAGGAACAGCCCGCTCTGGAAACACCATATATTTT
TRBV5-1	.	.	TRBJ1-3	CASKGDAGNTIYF	TGCGCCAGCAAAGGGGATGCTGGAAACACCATATATTTT
TRBV10-3	.	few	TRBJ2-1	CAISEEAVKNEQFF	TGTGCCATCAGTGAGGAAGCGGTGAAAAATGAGCAGTTCTTC
TRBV5-1	.	.	TRBJ1-1	CASSLGSGGDTEAFF	TGCGCCAGCAGCTTGGGATCGGGGGGCGACACTGAAGCTTTCTTT
TRBV5-8	TRBD1	.	TRBJ2-4	CASSPDRGLAKNIQYF	TGTGCCAGCAGCCCCGACAGGGGGCTAGCCAAAAACATTCAGTACTTC
TRBV3-1/TRBV3-2	.	.	TRBJ2-5	CASSQGDTRPTQYF	TGTGCCAGCAGCCAAGGGGACACGAGACCGACCCAGTACTTC
TRBV28	TRBD1	.	TRBJ1-1	CASQGANTEAFF	TGTGCCAGCCAGGGGGCAAACACTGAAGCTTTCTTT
TRBV5-4	TRBD2	.	TRBJ2-2	CASTRLAGGQNTGELFF	TGTGCCAGCACCCGACTAGCGGGGGGACAGAACACCGGGGAGCTGTTTTTT
TRBV24-1	.	.	TRBJ1-2	CATSDRQDMGYGYTF	TGTGCCACCAGTGATCGACAGGATATGGGCTATGGCTACACCTTC
TRBV28	TRBD2	.	TRBJ2-1	CASSFPSGGAEEQFF	TGTGCCAGCAGTTTCCCTAGCGGGGGGGCAGAGGAGCAGTTCTTC
TRBV9	.	.	TRBJ1-1	CASSPREGRNTEAFF	TGTGCCAGCAGCCCGAGGGAGGGGAGGAACACTGAAGCTTTCTTT
TRBV5-6	.	.	TRBJ2-1	CASTALPQGNEQFF	TGTGCCAGCACCGCACTCCCACAGGGCAATGAGCAGTTCTTC
TRBV23-1	.	few	TRBJ1-1	CASIGKLTLNTEAFF	TGCGCCAGCATCGGGAAGCTGACGCTGAACACTGAAGCTTTCTTT
TRBV3-1/TRBV3-2	.	.	TRBJ2-2	CASSQIGGANTGELFF	TGTGCCAGCAGCCAGATAGGAGGGGCTAACACCGGGGAGCTGTTTTTT
TRBV6-5	TRBD1	.	TRBJ1-2	CASSRDRADYGYTF	TGTGCCAGCAGCAGGGACAGGGCCGACTATGGCTACACCTTC
TRBV5-1	.	.	TRBJ2-1	CASSLDLAGNNEQFF	TGCGCCAGCAGCTTGGATTTGGCGGGAAACAATGAGCAGTTCTTC
TRBV4-2	TRBD2	.	TRBJ2-5	CASSQEGAGGQETQYF	TGTGCCAGCAGCCAAGAAGGAGCGGGGGGGCAGGAGACCCAGTACTTC
TRBV9	TRBD2	.	TRBJ2-2	CASSVETSGGPGELFF	TGTGCCAGCAGCGTCGAGACTAGCGGGGGGCCCGGGGAGCTGTTTTTT
TRBV7-3	TRBD2	.	TRBJ2-1	CASSLMALGGLAGGLGSYNEQFF	TGTGCCAGCAGCTTAATGGCCCTCGGGGGACTAGCGGGGGGCCTTGGCTCCTACAATGAGCAGTTCTTC
TRBV30	.	once	TRBJ1-6	CACTGSYNSPLHF	TGTGCCTGCACGGGGTCCTATAATTCACCCCTCCACTTT
TRBV11-2	.	once	TRBJ1-4	CASSLDSGKVGKLFF	TGTGCCAGCAGCTTAGACAGCGGGAAAGTCGGAAAACTGTTTTTT
TRBV11-2	.	once	TRBJ1-3	CASSLVQGSSGNTIYF	TGTGCCAGCAGCTTAGTTCAGGGATCATCTGGAAACACCATATATTTT
TRBV11-2	.	few	TRBJ2-3	CASSLLTTGDTQYF	TGTGCCAGCAGCTTATTGACCACAGGGGATACGCAGTATTTT
TRBV24-1	TRBD2	.	TRBJ2-5	CATSARGAGSQETQYF	TGTGCCACCAGTGCCCGCGGAGCGGGGTCACAAGAGACCCAGTACTTC
TRBV3-1/TRBV3-2	.	.	TRBJ1-1	CASRGTQAEAFF	TGTGCCAGCAGGGGGACACAGGCTGAAGCTTTCTTT
TRBV2	.	.	TRBJ2-4	CASLQLAKNIQYF	TGTGCCAGTCTACAGCTAGCCAAAAACATTCAGTACTTC
TRBV6-5	TRBD1	.	TRBJ1-1	CASRQQGANTEAFF	TGTGCCAGCAGGCAACAGGGGGCGAACACTGAAGCTTTCTTT
TRBV30	TRBD1	.	TRBJ2-1	CAWTPDGQVTYNEQFF	TGTGCCTGGACCCCCGACGGACAGGTCACTTACAATGAGCAGTTCTTC
TRBV2	.	.	TRBJ1-2	CASSRDSSRGYTF	TGTGCCAGCAGCCGGGACTCTAGTCGTGGCTACACCTTC
TRBV27	TRBD1	.	TRBJ2-7	CASSPGQGMVEQYF	TGTGCCAGCAGTCCAGGACAGGGAATGGTCGAGCAGTACTTC
TRBV19	.	.	TRBJ1-1	CASLESGGTEAFF	TGTGCCAGCCTTGAGAGTGGTGGCACTGAAGCTTTCTTT
TRBV7-8	.	.	TRBJ1-1	CASSSERTDEAFF	TGTGCCAGCAGCTCCGAGAGGACAGATGAAGCTTTCTTT
TRBV11-3	.	few	TRBJ1-1	CASSLGAASDTEAFF	TGTGCCAGCAGCTTAGGGGCAGCCTCGGACACTGAAGCTTTCTTT